This TCR beta chain was documented in a study of T-cell memory formation after mild COVID-19. General study results and limits: CD8+ contracting clones occupied EMRA, while CD4+ ones occupied mainly CM and EM.

The table lists this clonotype with a few counts. What it binds is not known. TCRdb independently ran MiXCR on the 5' RACE reads; one entry per CDR3 protein. The sample holds hundreds of thousands of distinct CDR3 sequences; about a fifth are singletons and the top ten take roughly 8.3%. V shed 4 bases and J 0 bases; nucleotides not matched to a gene: 3. The CDR3 has 18 residues. Germline V gene lookup returns CDR1 MGHRA and CDR2 YSYEKL. Sequencing was performed on PBMCs or a T cell subset sorted from them (not recorded which). The rearrangement uses TRBV4-1 and TRBJ2-4; 16 positions match TRBD2. The receptor's source is an adult woman who had mild COVID-19 (a few samples of this study predate the infection). Cell type and time point are not known. CDR3 nucleotides: TGCGCCAGCAGCCTGGGACTAGCGGGGGGGATAGCCAAAAACATTCAGTACTTC. Its translation: CASSLGLAGGIAKNIQYF.